Presented here are 27 T cell receptor beta chains from one specimen sequenced in a study of technical replicates of blood from a handful of donors. Some clones are missing from TCRdb's copy, which holds only in-frame ones; the method was immunoSEQ multiplex PCR. This sample yields 84,000 or so clones, of which 95% to 98% are seen a single time; more than 0.15% belongs to the top ten. Source material: T cells isolated from PBMCs. These receptors were collected from a human donor in good health.

In this sample, this clone turned up once. This rearrangement joins TRBV11-3 to TRBJ2-1, with 7 nucleotides matching TRBD1. Losses at the gene ends were 5 bases for V and 2 bases for J; bases not matched to a gene: 3. Germline V gene data show CDR1 as SGHNT and CDR2 as YENEEA. The CDR3 length is 14 residues. The CDR3 DNA sequence: TGTGCCAGCAGCCGGACAGGAACCTACAATGAGCAGTTCTTC. This translates into CASSRTGTYNEQFF.

The V call is TRBV5-5, the J call TRBJ2-7, with 8 bases that match TRBD1. This CDR3 contains 14 residues. Germline V CDR1 and CDR2: SGHKS, YYEKEE (reference sequence). J lost 3 bases, V lost 4 bases, and 6 bases had no gene match. The chain's CDR3 is CASSRQGAVYEQYF. The DNA for the CDR3 is TGTGCCAGCAGCCGGCAGGGGGCTGTCTACGAGCAGTACTTC.

The genes are TRBV5-1 and TRBJ2-1; D gene unclear. V was trimmed by 1 base and J by 0 bases, leaving 8 bases between them. From germline, CDR1 is SGHRS and CDR2 YFSETQ. The CDR3 consists of 15 residues. The CDR3 loop is CASSLLTDSYNEQFF. The CDR3 DNA is TGCGCCAGCAGCTTGCTCACAGACTCCTACAATGAGCAGTTCTTC. Full variable domain (missing parts from reference TRBV5-1 and TRBJ2-1): KAGVTQTPRYLIKTRGQQVTLSCSPISGHRSVSWYQQTPGQGLQFLFEYFSETQRNKGNFPGRFSGRQFSNSRSEMNVSTLELGDSALYLCASSLLTDSYNEQFFGPGTRLTVL.

The chain couples TRBV2 to TRBJ1-1, with 7 bases that match TRBD1. Germline loops: CDR1 SNHLY, CDR2 FYNNEI. Trimming cost V 6 bases and J 0 bases; bases outside gene matches: 7. The length of the CDR3 is 15 residues. CDR3 sequence: CASRGTVLMNTEAFF. The CDR3 DNA follows: TGTGCCAGCAGGGGGACAGTACTTATGAACACTGAAGCTTTCTTT.

The rearrangement links TRBV6-1 to TRBJ2-2, with unresolved D. CDR3 length equals 13 residues. In germline, CDR1 is MNHNS, CDR2 SASEGT. V was pared by 8 bases and J by 2 bases, with 9 bases between. The CDR3 coding sequence is TGTGCCAGCGCTTACAGTAACACCGGGGAGCTGTTTTTT. It specifies CASAYSNTGELFF.

This chain links TRBV11-2 with TRBJ2-2; possible D gene TRBD1, 6 bases. CDR3 length: 18 residues. Germline loops: CDR1 SGHAT, CDR2 FQNNGV. The V and J ends lost 5 bases and 4 bases respectively, with 23 bases between them. The CDR3 DNA reads as TGTGCCAGCAGCCTCGAGACGAAGGGGGTTCCCCTCACCGGGGAGCTGTTTTTT. Its translation is CASSLETKGVPLTGELFF.

The chain recombines TRBV27 with TRBJ2-2; 10 nucleotides match TRBD2. V lost 2 bases to trimming and J lost 0 bases; unmatched junction nucleotides: 3. This CDR3 region has 17 residues. Germline lookup yields CDR1 MNHEY and CDR2 SMNVEV (reference sequence). CDR3 in DNA: TGTGCCAGCAGTTTACCAGCGGGAGGGCCGAACACCGGGGAGCTGTTTTTT. Translating it yields CASSLPAGGPNTGELFF.

The CDR3: CASSENSGYNEQFF. The CDR3 bases are TGTGCCAGCAGTGAAAATAGCGGCTACAATGAGCAGTTCTTC. This chain connects TRBV2 to TRBJ2-1; perhaps TRBD2 as D (6 bases). Looked up from germline, CDR1 is SNHLY and CDR2 is FYNNEI. CDR3 length: 14 amino acids. V was clipped by 2 bases and J by 3 bases, with 8 bases between them.

The chain uses TRBV4-2 and TRBJ2-7; TRBD1 might be the D (6 bases). This CDR3 is built from 14 residues. Germline CDR1 and CDR2: LGHNA and YNFKEQ. V dropped 4 bases and J dropped 1 base, with 11 bases sitting between them. The CDR3 protein is CASSPGQLSYEQYF. The CDR3 DNA sequence: TGTGCCAGCAGCCCCGGACAGCTGTCCTACGAGCAGTACTTC.

This sequence joins TRBV16 and TRBJ1-1; D gene ambiguous. CDR3 length equals 16 residues. Deletions cut 4 bases from V and 4 bases from J, with 19 bases between. CDR1 and CDR2 (germline): KGHSY, FQNENV. CDR3 amino acids: CASSPLVRTGFTEAFF. The CDR3 DNA reads TGTGCCAGCAGCCCTTTAGTCCGGACGGGATTCACTGAAGCTTTCTTT.

This clone occurred a few times. V gene TRBV7-3 combines with J gene TRBJ1-6, with D unresolved. Trimming shortened V by 4 bases and J by 8 bases, and 9 bases separated the two germline ends. Germline V gene data show CDR1 as SGHTA and CDR2 as FQGTGA. This CDR3 comprises 13 residues. The DNA for the CDR3 is TGTGCCAGCAGCTCATACAATTATTCACCCCTCCACTTT. Translating gives CASSSYNYSPLHF.

The CDR3 DNA is TGTGCCAGCAGAGCCCCCGGGACAGGGGGACAGACCCAGTACTTC. Protein: CASRAPGTGGQTQYF. The genes are TRBV28 and TRBJ2-5, with 11 positions matching TRBD1. Germline V lookup: CDR1 MDHEN, CDR2 SYDVKM. The ends lost 6 bases at V and 6 bases at J; junction bases unmatched: 9. This CDR3 spans 15 amino acids.

The chain couples TRBV27 to TRBJ2-1; 11 bases line up with TRBD2. V dropped 2 bases and J dropped 4; count of bases not matched to a gene: 4. Germline V lookup: CDR1 MNHEY, CDR2 SMNVEV (reference sequence). This CDR3 comprises 16 residues. In DNA, the CDR3 is TGTGCCAGCAGTTTACGCCCTAGCGGGGGGTACAATGAGCAGTTCTTC. Translation gives CASSLRPSGGYNEQFF.

This chain uses TRBV5-6 with TRBJ1-5, with D tentatively TRBD1 (5 bases). V dropped 4 bases and J dropped 7 bases, with 15 bases sitting between them. The germline V gene has CDR1 SGHDT and CDR2 YYEEEE. The CDR3 is 14 amino acids. CDR3: CASSREGPGQPQHF. The CDR3, as DNA: TGTGCCAGCAGCAGGGAAGGGCCAGGGCAGCCCCAGCATTTT. Looking up the rest from reference TRBV5-6 and TRBJ1-5 gives the full variable domain: DAGVTQSPTHLIKTRGQQVTLRCSPKSGHDTVSWYQQALGQGPQFIFQYYEEEERQRGNFPDRFSGHQFPNYSSELNVNALLLGDSALYLCASSREGPGQPQHFGDGTRLSIL.

The chain joins TRBV4-1 to TRBJ1-1; D ambiguous. The CDR3 loop spans 15 amino acids. Trimming removed 6 bases from V and 0 bases from J, with 14 bases in between. CDR1 and CDR2 (germline): MGHRA, YSYEKL. The CDR3 spells CASSIGTDLNTEAFF. CDR3 coding DNA: TGCGCCAGCAGTATAGGAACAGACCTGAACACTGAAGCTTTCTTT.

V and J are TRBV5-1 and TRBJ2-5; 7 bases match TRBD1. CDR3 length equals 14 residues. Trimming took 4 bases from V and 2 from J; bases not matched to a gene: 5. Per germline, CDR1 SGHRS and CDR2 YFSETQ. The CDR3 bases are TGCGCCAGCAGCCCCGGGACAGATCAAGAGACCCAGTACTTC. Translated, it gives CASSPGTDQETQYF. Full variable domain (remainder filled in from reference TRBV5-1 and TRBJ2-5): KAGVTQTPRYLIKTRGQQVTLSCSPISGHRSVSWYQQTPGQGLQFLFEYFSETQRNKGNFPGRFSGRQFSNSRSEMNVSTLELGDSALYLCASSPGTDQETQYFGPGTRLLVL.

The rearrangement joins TRBV19 to TRBJ2-7; TRBD1 matches 11 bases. The junction had 5 bases not matched to a gene; V was cut back by 3 bases and J by 1 base. Germline values: CDR1 LNHDA, CDR2 SQIVND (reference sequence). This CDR3 contains 16 residues. Written as DNA, the CDR3 is TGTGCCAGTAGTATCGGGGGGACAGGGGGTTCCTACGAGCAGTACTTC. Its protein product is CASSIGGTGGSYEQYF.

As concerns this clone: The junction departs from the called germline gene at one end, perhaps through a read error. The rearrangement joins TRBV7-7 to TRBJ2-3; 8 positions agree with TRBD2. This CDR3 has 19 amino acids. Germline V gene sequence: CDR1 SSHAT, CDR2 FNYEAQ (reference sequence). In DNA form, the CDR3 reads TGTGCTAGCAGCTCGGGCCCCAGCGGGGGTTCGCTAAGCACAGATACGCAGTATTTT. This encodes CASSSGPSGGSLSTDTQYF.

This chain connects TRBV5-5 to TRBJ1-5; perhaps TRBD1 as D (6 bases). Germline V gene lookup returns CDR1 SGHKS and CDR2 YYEKEE (reference sequence). Trimming shortened V by 0 bases and J by 6 bases, and 13 bases separated the two germline ends. This CDR3 has 15 amino acids. This CDR3 is CASSLAGDQSQPQHF. The DNA of the CDR3 is TGTGCCAGCAGCTTGGCAGGGGATCAGAGTCAGCCCCAGCATTTT. Together with reference TRBV5-5 and TRBJ1-5, the CDR3 gives the full variable domain: DAGVTQSPTHLIKTRGQQVTLRCSPISGHKSVSWYQQVLGQGPQFIFQYYEKEERGRGNFPDRFSARQFPNYSSELNVNALLLGDSALYLCASSLAGDQSQPQHFGDGTRLSIL.

This sequence joins TRBV27 and TRBJ1-4; tentative D call: TRBD1 (5 bases). CDR3 length: 15 residues. Germline values: CDR1 MNHEY, CDR2 SMNVEV (reference sequence). V was shortened by 5 bases and J by 6 bases, with 16 bases between the two germline ends. The CDR3 loop is CASSPWAGGDEKLFF. As DNA, the CDR3 is TGTGCCAGCAGTCCCTGGGCCGGAGGGGATGAAAAACTGTTTTTT.

This CDR3 reads CASSLPGTGTGELFF. As DNA, the CDR3 is TGTGCCAGCAGTTTACCCGGGACAGGGACCGGGGAGCTGTTTTTT. The chain combines TRBV28 with TRBJ2-2, with 9 bases lining up with TRBD1. The CDR3 runs to 15 residues. Trimming at V came to 2 bases and at J to 5 bases, leaving 3 bases not matched to a gene. In germline, CDR1 is MDHEN, CDR2 SYDVKM.

In this sample, this clone turned up a few times. One junction end disagrees with the germline gene, perhaps due to a read error. The chain uses TRBV7-9 and TRBJ1-1, with TRBD1 matching 7 bases. The germline V gene encodes CDR1 SEHNR and CDR2 FQNEAQ (reference sequence). This CDR3 is built from 12 residues. CDR3 amino acids: CASSSGQTVAFF. DNA of the CDR3: TGTGCCAGCAGCTCGGGACAGACTGTAGCTTTCTTT.

The V call is TRBV28, the J call TRBJ1-2, with D unresolved. The CDR3 consists of 16 residues. Deletions cut 6 bases from V and 7 bases from J, with 24 bases between. CDR1 and CDR2 from the germline V gene are MDHEN and SYDVKM. CDR3 sequence reads: CASRYLIAGGSVGYTF. The CDR3 region has the DNA TGTGCCAGCAGATATCTCATAGCCGGAGGTAGCGTTGGCTACACCTTC.

This chain uses TRBV27 with TRBJ2-6, with TRBD2 matching over 9 bases. With 0 bases clipped from V and 4 bases from J, the junction kept 4 bases outside the gene matches. This CDR3 region has 17 residues. Germline CDR1 is MNHEY and CDR2 is SMNVEV (reference sequence). CDR3 sequence reads: CASSLSRGLAGANVLTF. The CDR3 DNA follows: TGTGCCAGCAGTTTATCGAGAGGACTAGCGGGGGCCAACGTCCTGACTTTC.

The V gene is TRBV7-9, the J gene TRBJ2-1; D is uncertain. V gave up 3 bases and J gave up 7 bases, with 7 bases separating them. The CDR3 consists of 12 residues. CDR1 and CDR2 (germline): SEHNR, FQNEAQ (reference sequence). The DNA for the CDR3 is TGTGCCAGCAGCTTCGAGTCAAATGAGCAGTTCTTC. Translation gives CASSFESNEQFF.

The chain carries TRBV10-1 and TRBJ2-7, with D perhaps matching TRBD1 (5 bases). Germline assignment: CDR1 WNHNN and CDR2 SYGVQD (reference sequence). The CDR3 runs to 15 residues. Trimming took off 0 bases at V and 2 bases at J, with 11 bases between the two ends. CDR3 protein: CASSESAQGPYEQYF. In nucleotides, the CDR3 is TGCGCCAGCAGTGAGTCAGCGCAGGGCCCCTACGAGCAGTACTTC.

The CDR3 DNA sequence: TGTGCCTGGAGTGTCGCCCTTCATGGCCTGAACTATGGCTACACCTTC. This sequence encodes CAWSVALHGLNYGYTF. The chain links TRBV30 to TRBJ1-2; D is unclear. Germline CDR1 and CDR2: GTSNPN and SVGIG (reference sequence). V was clipped by 0 bases and J by 2 bases, with 16 bases between them. This CDR3 contains 16 residues. Supplemented by reference TRBV30 and TRBJ1-2, the full variable domain reads SQTIHQWPATLVQPVGSPLSLECTVEGTSNPNLYWYRQAAGRGLQLLFYSVGIGQISSEVPQNLSASRPQDRQFILSSKKLLLSDSGFYLCAWSVALHGLNYGYTFGSGTRLTVV.